This T cell receptor beta chain was recovered during a study of blood T cell repertoires in COVID-19. Turning to the study itself: The United States, Italy and Spain were the sources of the acute and convalescent COVID-19 samples.

This clone was counted a single time. Germline trimming cut 0 bases from V and 0 bases from J; bases unmatched to any gene: 2. The CDR3 consists of 16 residues. Germline V lookup: CDR1 SGHAT, CDR2 FQDESV (reference sequence). In the authors' methods: Quantification of nucleated cells was approximated via reference gene primer amplification. The assay was immunoSEQ multiplex PCR, and TCRdb's table has in-frame clones only and misses some. V, J and clone size are those of that table, while D and trimming were read from the DNA. This sample carries about 79,000 clones, approximately 90% of them seen once, and the ten largest clones take approximately 4.5%.

This rearrangement joins TRBV11-1 to TRBJ2-1; TRBD2 agrees at 7 bases. This TCR came from a man aged 45 to 65 with active COVID-19. The sequenced material came from peripheral blood. The CDR3 DNA reads TGTGCCAGCAGCTTAGCCGGCGGGGGCTCCTACAATGAGCAGTTCTTC. It specifies CASSLAGGGSYNEQFF.